Listed here are 24 T cell receptor beta chains from one sample, sequenced in a study of response to subunit inactivated influenza vaccine. TCRdb fed the RT-PCR reads into MiXCR, producing one record per CDR3 protein. Found here are 700,000 to 900,000 distinct CDR3 sequences, around 21% of them singletons; the top ten hold roughly 10%. The input for sequencing was PBMCs from blood, taken 5 days after vaccination. These receptors were obtained from a man over 45 who received an inactivated influenza vaccine.

This rearrangement joins TRBV12-3 or TRBV12-4 to TRBJ1-1; a weak D match, TRBD1 (6 bases). The CDR3 sequence is 15 residues long. Trimming stripped 1 base from V and 1 base from J, with 10 bases between. DNA of the CDR3: TGTGCCAGCAGTTTAGAGGCAGGGGCGAACACTGAAGCTTTCTTT. Residues: CASSLEAGANTEAFF.

The chain employs TRBV7-8 and TRBJ2-7; 10 bases align to TRBD1. V lost 3 bases and J lost 3; bases outside the gene matches: 17. CDR1 and CDR2 (germline): SGHVS, FQNEAQ. There are 19 residues in the CDR3. DNA for the CDR3: TGTGCCAGCAGCTTTAGTGGGCCCTTCGGGACAGGGGTCATCTACGAGCAGTACTTC. Protein: CASSFSGPFGTGVIYEQYF. The full variable domain, with the rest looked up from reference TRBV7-8 and TRBJ2-7, is GAGVSQSPRYKVAKRGQDVALRCDPISGHVSLFWYQQALGQGPEFLTYFQNEAQLDKSGLPSDRFFAERPEGSVSTLKIQRTQQEDSAVYLCASSFSGPFGTGVIYEQYFGPGTRLTVT.

This clonotype came up a few times. The chain is built from TRBV6-1 and TRBJ2-1; 7 nucleotides agree with TRBD2. CDR3 length: 15 amino acids. Per the germline V gene, CDR1 is MNHNS and CDR2 is SASEGT. V was clipped by 6 bases and J by 0 bases; unmatched bases: 5. In nucleotides, the CDR3 is TGTGCCAGCAGCCCTACTAGCGCCTCCTACAATGAGCAGTTCTTC. Translation gives CASSPTSASYNEQFF.

This clonotype was seen a handful of times. The gene calls are TRBV29-1 and TRBJ2-7, with 7 bases matching TRBD2. J lost 7 bases, V lost 5 bases, and 8 bases had no gene match. Germline CDR1 SQVTM, CDR2 ANQGSEA. The CDR3 length is 12 residues. CDR3 amino acids: CSVLAVLGEQYF. In DNA, the CDR3 is TGCAGCGTTCTAGCGGTCTTGGGGGAGCAGTACTTC.

This clonotype has only a few counts. The V gene is TRBV28, the J gene TRBJ2-7; 8 nucleotides match TRBD2. The CDR3 runs to 14 residues. Germline CDR1 reads MDHEN; CDR2 reads SYDVKM. V shed 6 bases and J 3 bases; nucleotides not matched to a gene: 7. Here the CDR3 reads CASSYGGGGYEQYF. The CDR3 DNA reads TGTGCCAGCAGCTACGGGGGGGGAGGCTACGAGCAGTACTTC.

This clonotype was seen only a few times. The rearrangement joins TRBV9 to TRBJ2-3; maybe TRBD2 (5 bases). The CDR3 consists of 16 residues. Germline loops: CDR1 SGDLS, CDR2 YYNGEE. Between the trimmed V and J ends, which lost 4 bases and 1 base, there was a span of 16 bases. The CDR3 spells CASSNGGLKGTDTQYF. The CDR3 bases are TGTGCCAGCAGCAATGGAGGACTGAAAGGCACAGATACGCAGTATTTT.

This clonotype was found a few times. The chain is built from TRBV2 and TRBJ2-2; perhaps TRBD1 as D (6 bases). CDR3 length: 15 amino acids. The V and J ends lost 3 bases and 1 base respectively, with 9 bases between them. Germline loops: CDR1 SNHLY, CDR2 FYNNEI. The CDR3 sequence is CASSELGQNTGELFF. CDR3 in DNA: TGTGCCAGCAGTGAGTTGGGACAGAACACCGGGGAGCTGTTTTTT.

This clonotype appeared a few times. The CDR3: CSARDGSFMNTEAFF. The CDR3 coding sequence is TGCAGTGCTAGAGATGGCTCGTTCATGAACACTGAAGCTTTCTTT. V is TRBV20-1 and J is TRBJ1-1; unclear D gene. The CDR3 covers 15 residues. Germline assignment: CDR1 DFQATT and CDR2 SNEGSKA (reference sequence). Trimming removed 0 bases at V and 0 bases at J, with 11 bases between.

This clonotype was observed a few times. For the CDR3, the DNA is TGTGCCAGCAGCGATGGACAGGGGATAAACACCGGGGAGCTGTTTTTT. This translates into CASSDGQGINTGELFF. The chain is built from TRBV9 and TRBJ2-2; 9 bases line up with TRBD1. V lost 3 bases, J lost 2 bases, and 5 bases stayed unmatched. The germline V gene has CDR1 SGDLS and CDR2 YYNGEE. This CDR3 comprises 16 residues. Using reference TRBV9 and TRBJ2-2 for the parts outside the CDR3, the full variable domain is DSGVTQTPKHLITATGQRVTLRCSPRSGDLSVYWYQQSLDQGLQFLIQYYNGEERAKGNILERFSAQQFPDLHSELNLSSLELGDSALYFCASSDGQGINTGELFFGEGSRLTVL.

This clonotype was recorded only once. The gene calls are TRBV15 and TRBJ2-7; D might be TRBD2 (6 bases). The ends were cut back, 1 base at V and 11 bases at J, with 15 bases in the middle. The germline V gene encodes CDR1 LNHNV and CDR2 YYDKDF (reference sequence). There are 13 residues in the CDR3. CDR3 nucleotide sequence: TGTGCCACCAGCAGAGTAATCGGAGGGGAAAAGTACTTC. This translates into CATSRVIGGEKYF.

V gene TRBV20-1 combines with J gene TRBJ1-6; D possibly corresponds to TRBD1 (6 bases). Trimming took 0 bases from V and 6 from J, leaving 9 bases between them. This CDR3 is 14 amino acids long. CDR1 is DFQATT and CDR2 is SNEGSKA in the germline V gene (reference sequence). CDR3 nucleotides: TGCAGTGCTAGAGATCCAGGGGCTAATTCACCCCTCCACTTT. This encodes CSARDPGANSPLHF.

This clonotype was counted ten times or more. The chain is built from TRBV24-1 and TRBJ2-1; 9 bases match TRBD2. CDR3 length: 16 amino acids. Germline assignment: CDR1 KGHDR and CDR2 SFDVKD. Trimming removed 4 bases from V and 7 bases from J; junction bases left unmatched: 10. CDR3 loop: CATSDARGGVLNEQFF. The CDR3 DNA is TGTGCCACCAGTGACGCGCGGGGGGGCGTGTTGAATGAGCAGTTCTTC.

The chain employs TRBV5-6 and TRBJ1-6; D gene uncertain. Per germline, CDR1 SGHDT and CDR2 YYEEEE. The CDR3 length is 18 residues. V lost 0 bases and J 6 bases, leaving 19 bases between the germline ends. CDR3 DNA: TGTGCCAGCAGCTTGGCCGTGGGAGGACGACGGGGTAATTCACCCCTCCACTTT. The encoded protein is CASSLAVGGRRGNSPLHF.

This clonotype was detected only a few times. The chain uses TRBV7-8 and TRBJ1-5; no reliable D call. V lost 2 bases, J lost 0 bases, and 5 bases lay in between. CDR1 is SGHVS and CDR2 is FQNEAQ in the germline V gene. This CDR3 has 14 residues. The CDR3 sequence: CASSLSRSNQPQHF. As DNA, the CDR3 is TGTGCCAGCAGCTTAAGCCGTAGCAATCAGCCCCAGCATTTT.

This chain uses TRBV15 with TRBJ1-3; 7 nucleotides line up with TRBD1. Losses at the gene ends were 5 bases for V and 2 bases for J; bases not matched to a gene: 3. CDR1 is LNHNV, CDR2 YYDKDF, per germline (reference sequence). This CDR3 spans 14 amino acids. The CDR3 coding sequence is TGTGCCACCAGCCTAGGGACAGCTGGAAACACCATATATTTT. Translation: CATSLGTAGNTIYF. Using reference TRBV15 and TRBJ1-3 for the parts outside the CDR3, the full variable domain is DAMVIQNPRYQVTQFGKPVTLSCSQTLNHNVMYWYQQKSSQAPKLLFHYYDKDFNNEADTPDNFQSRRPNTSFCFLDIRSPGLGDTAMYLCATSLGTAGNTIYFGEGSWLTVV.

This clonotype was counted a few times. The V and J genes are TRBV20-1 and TRBJ2-7, with D possibly TRBD2 on 5 matching bases. This CDR3 contains 11 residues. The germline CDR1 and CDR2 sequences are DFQATT and SNEGSKA (reference sequence). Trimming took off 2 bases at V and 7 bases at J, with 9 bases between the two ends. The CDR3 protein is CSARTGGEQYF. In nucleotides, the CDR3 is TGCAGTGCTAGAACCGGCGGGGAGCAGTACTTC.

This clonotype was counted only a few times. The chain carries TRBV3-1 and TRBJ2-3; a weak D match, TRBD2 (6 bases). V lost 1 base and J lost 4, with 18 bases in between. CDR1 is LGHDT, CDR2 YNNKEL, per germline (reference sequence). The CDR3 has 17 residues. CDR3 sequence: CASSQGTTRKAPDTQYF. CDR3 coding DNA: TGTGCCAGCAGCCAAGGGACTACCAGAAAAGCCCCAGATACGCAGTATTTT.

The J gene is TRBJ2-7, the V gene TRBV6-2 or TRBV6-3; maybe TRBD2 (5 bases). Germline V gene data show CDR1 as MNHEY and CDR2 as SVGEGT. The CDR3 sequence is 11 residues long. Trimming left V 5 bases short and J 8 bases short, with 10 bases between. The DNA of the CDR3 is TGTGCCAGCAGTGAGGGTTGGAAGCAGTACTTC. This translates into CASSEGWKQYF.

The chain has TRBV20-1 and TRBJ1-4; possibly TRBD1 for D (5 bases). The CDR3 sequence is 13 residues long. The germline gives CDR1 DFQATT, CDR2 SNEGSKA (reference sequence). V dropped 3 bases and J dropped 8 bases, with 13 bases sitting between them. CDR3 bases: TGCAGTGCTAGCGGCAGGGTTGACGAAAAACTGTTTTTT. Translating it yields CSASGRVDEKLFF.

This clonotype was recorded at least ten times. The chain couples TRBV2 to TRBJ1-5; no definite D call. CDR1 SNHLY and CDR2 FYNNEI come from the germline V gene. The CDR3 is 15 amino acids. Trimming left V 6 bases short and J 7 bases short, with 19 bases between. Here the CDR3 reads CASSLEGARYQPQHF. The CDR3, as DNA: TGTGCCAGCAGCCTTGAGGGCGCGAGGTACCAGCCCCAGCATTTT.

This clonotype was picked up many times. The chain joins TRBV4-2 to TRBJ1-4; D remains unclear. The V end was cut by 2 bases, the J end by 0 bases, with 1 base between. The CDR3 runs 13 residues. Germline CDR1 is LGHNA and CDR2 is YNFKEQ. In DNA form, the CDR3 reads TGTGCCAGCAGCCAATCAACTAATGAAAAACTGTTTTTT. Its translation is CASSQSTNEKLFF.

On this clonotype itself: The junction and the germline gene differ at one end; a read error may be behind it. V is TRBV12-3 or TRBV12-4 and J is TRBJ2-1, with a possible D match to TRBD1 (5 bases). This CDR3 comprises 12 residues. DNA of the CDR3: TGTGCCAGCAGTCAAACCTGGTGGGGCCACGAATTC. Protein sequence: CASSQTWWGHEF.

This clonotype turned up a few times. This chain connects TRBV12-3 or TRBV12-4 to TRBJ2-2, with D possibly being TRBD1 or TRBD2 (5 bases each). Trimming stripped 1 base from V and 4 bases from J, with 7 bases between. There are 14 residues in the CDR3. The CDR3 nucleotides read TGTGCCAGCAGTTTAGAGGGACCCACCGGGGAGCTGTTTTTT. Its protein product is CASSLEGPTGELFF.

In regard to this clonotype: A read error may account for a junction end that differs from germline. The CDR3, as DNA: TGTGCCATCAGTTTAGTGCGCAGGGGGCTCGGGGGGGCCAACGTCCTGACTTTC. It encodes CAISLVRRGLGGANVLTF. This chain links TRBV12-3 or TRBV12-4 with TRBJ2-6, with 8 positions matching TRBD1. CDR3 length: 18 residues.